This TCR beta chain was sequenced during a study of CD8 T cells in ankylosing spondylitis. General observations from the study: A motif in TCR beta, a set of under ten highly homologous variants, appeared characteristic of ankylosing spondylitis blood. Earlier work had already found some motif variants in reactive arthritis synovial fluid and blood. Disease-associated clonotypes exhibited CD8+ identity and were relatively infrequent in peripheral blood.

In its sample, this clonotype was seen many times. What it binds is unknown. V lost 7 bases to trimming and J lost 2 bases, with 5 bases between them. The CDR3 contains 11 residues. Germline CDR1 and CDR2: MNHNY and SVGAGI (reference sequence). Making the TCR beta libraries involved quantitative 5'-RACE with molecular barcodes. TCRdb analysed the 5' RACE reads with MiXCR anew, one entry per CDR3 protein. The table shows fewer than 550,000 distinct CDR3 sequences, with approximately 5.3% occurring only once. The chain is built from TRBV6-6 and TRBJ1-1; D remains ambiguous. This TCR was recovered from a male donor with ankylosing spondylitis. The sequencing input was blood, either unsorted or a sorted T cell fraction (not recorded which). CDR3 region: CASTKNTEAFF. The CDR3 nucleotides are TGTGCCAGCACTAAAAACACTGAAGCTTTCTTT.